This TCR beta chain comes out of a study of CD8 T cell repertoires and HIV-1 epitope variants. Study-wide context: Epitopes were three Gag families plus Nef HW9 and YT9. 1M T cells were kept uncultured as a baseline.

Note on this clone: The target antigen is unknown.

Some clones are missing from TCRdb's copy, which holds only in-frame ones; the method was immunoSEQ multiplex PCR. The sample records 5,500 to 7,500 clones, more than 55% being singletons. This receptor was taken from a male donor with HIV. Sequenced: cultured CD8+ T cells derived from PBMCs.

Written as DNA, the CDR3 is TGTGCCAGCAGCGCCCCGACAGGGCCCTACAATGAGCAGTTCTTC. Amino acids: CASSAPTGPYNEQFF. The V gene is TRBV9, the J gene TRBJ2-1; 7 nucleotides align to TRBD1. CDR3 length equals 15 residues. The junction had 5 bases not matched to a gene; V was cut back by 3 bases and J by 2 bases. Germline loops: CDR1 SGDLS, CDR2 YYNGEE. Full variable domain (outside the CDR3, taken from reference TRBV9 and TRBJ2-1): DSGVTQTPKHLITATGQRVTLRCSPRSGDLSVYWYQQSLDQGLQFLIQYYNGEERAKGNILERFSAQQFPDLHSELNLSSLELGDSALYFCASSAPTGPYNEQFFGPGTRLTVL.